This TCR beta chain was recorded in a study of shared clonotypes between healthy human individuals. Profiled with immunoSEQ multiplex PCR; TCRdb holds only in-frame clones, not every one. The sample contains over a million clones, roughly 96% of which appear only once. Broader study findings: Shared clonotypes across all four donors exceeded non-shared ones in generation probability.

Regarding this clone: Its specificity is unknown.

Into CD45RA+ naive and CD45RA-negative memory subsets, the CD4+ cells were split. What was sequenced was naive CD4+ T cells sorted from blood. Subset given: CD45RA+ positively selected. This receptor was obtained from a man aged 25 to 40 in good health.

CDR3 bases: TGTGCCAGCAGCTTAGTGTTAGCGGCCTTCTCCTACAATGAGCAGTTCTTC. Encoded protein: CASSLVLAAFSYNEQFF. V usage is TRBV7-9 and J usage is TRBJ2-1, with a possible D match to TRBD2 (6 bases). V was shortened by 1 base and J by 0 bases, with 13 bases between the two germline ends. CDR1 is SEHNR, CDR2 FQNEAQ, per germline (reference sequence). CDR3 length: 17 amino acids.